Presented here are 30 T cell receptor beta chains from one specimen sequenced in a study of technical replicates of blood from several donors. Libraries were prepared by immunoSEQ multiplex PCR; TCRdb keeps only in-frame clonotypes and omits some of them. The sample has approximately 70,000 clones; approximately 96% are singletons. Sequencing was performed on T cells isolated from PBMCs. Receptors originate from a human donor in good health.

This CDR3 reads CASSLSSGSNVWYNEQFF. The CDR3 DNA sequence: TGTGCCAGCAGCCTATCAAGCGGGAGTAATGTGTGGTACAATGAGCAGTTCTTC. V gene TRBV7-6 combines with J gene TRBJ2-1; 8 bases are a match to TRBD2. This CDR3 has 18 residues. With V trimmed by 5 bases and J by 4 bases, 16 bases remained unmatched. Looked up from germline, CDR1 is SGHVS and CDR2 is FNYEAQ.

The chain couples TRBV27 to TRBJ2-1; D is possibly TRBD1 (6 bases). Per germline, CDR1 MNHEY and CDR2 SMNVEV (reference sequence). The V end lost 4 bases, the J end lost 0 bases, and 13 bases lay between the germline ends. This CDR3 region has 16 residues. CDR3 region: CASSYGQPSSYNEQFF. The CDR3 DNA reads TGTGCCAGCAGTTATGGACAGCCCAGCTCCTACAATGAGCAGTTCTTC.

This sequence joins TRBV7-9 and TRBJ1-2; D remains ambiguous. Trimming removed 3 bases at V and 0 bases at J, with 5 bases between. The CDR3 length is 13 residues. Germline V CDR1 and CDR2: SEHNR, FQNEAQ (reference sequence). In DNA form, the CDR3 reads TGTGCCAGCAGCTTCCCTGCTAACTATGGCTACACCTTC. This sequence encodes CASSFPANYGYTF.

This chain uses TRBV15 with TRBJ2-7; TRBD2 agrees at 8 bases. CDR3 size: 14 residues. Germline V lookup: CDR1 LNHNV, CDR2 YYDKDF (reference sequence). After removal of 8 bases from V and 3 bases from J, the junction contained 9 bases not matched to a gene. CDR3 in amino acids: CATAREVLYYEQYF. CDR3 coding DNA: TGTGCCACCGCGCGGGAGGTCCTCTACTACGAGCAGTACTTC.

The chain is built from TRBV7-2 and TRBJ1-4; TRBD1 is a possible D gene (6 bases). There are 14 residues in the CDR3. CDR1 is SGHTA and CDR2 is FQGNSA in the germline V gene. V lost 5 bases and J 6 bases, leaving 13 bases between the germline ends. In nucleotides, the CDR3 is TGTGCCAGCAGCCACTGGGGGCGAGATGAAAAACTGTTTTTT. Encoded protein: CASSHWGRDEKLFF.

The chain employs TRBV13 and TRBJ2-7; D remains unclear. Germline values: CDR1 PRHDT, CDR2 FYEKMQ (reference sequence). CDR3 length: 14 residues. Trimming left V 5 bases short and J 6 bases short, with 17 bases between. CDR3 coding DNA: TGTGCCAGCAGCCCCCCCCCTGTTCTAGGCGAGCAGTACTTC. As protein: CASSPPPVLGEQYF.

The chain links TRBV28 to TRBJ1-1; possibly TRBD1 for D (6 bases). The germline gives CDR1 MDHEN, CDR2 SYDVKM. CDR3 length: 15 amino acids. Trimming shortened V by 5 bases and J by 2 bases, and 15 bases separated the two germline ends. The CDR3 sequence: CASSVGHLVNTEAFF. The CDR3 region has the DNA TGTGCCAGCAGTGTGGGACATTTAGTTAACACTGAAGCTTTCTTT. Full variable domain (outside the CDR3, taken from reference TRBV28 and TRBJ1-1): DVKVTQSSRYLVKRTGEKVFLECVQDMDHENMFWYRQDPGLGLRLIYFSYDVKMKEKGDIPEGYSVSREKKERFSLILESASTNQTSMYLCASSVGHLVNTEAFFGQGTRLTVV.

Concerning this clone itself: Other DNA sequences in this sample translate to the same CDR3. J is TRBJ2-7 and V is TRBV7-9, with D possibly being TRBD1 (6 bases). The germline V gene encodes CDR1 SEHNR and CDR2 FQNEAQ (reference sequence). The germline V and J ends were trimmed by 2 bases and 0 bases, with 8 bases remaining between them. CDR3 length: 14 amino acids. The CDR3 DNA sequence: TGTGCCAGCAGCTTACAGGGGAGCTCCTACGAGCAGTACTTC. Protein sequence: CASSLQGSSYEQYF.

For the CDR3, the DNA is TGTGCCAGCAGCGGATCGCAGGGCTATGGCTACACCTTC. Protein sequence: CASSGSQGYGYTF. The chain uses TRBV7-3 and TRBJ1-2; the D gene is possibly TRBD1 (5 bases). The CDR3 has 13 residues. Germline lookup yields CDR1 SGHTA and CDR2 FQGTGA. Trimming removed 5 bases from V and 4 bases from J, with 11 bases in between.

The rearrangement uses TRBV28 and TRBJ1-1; the D is unclear. Germline values: CDR1 MDHEN, CDR2 SYDVKM. The CDR3 is 12 residues long. The ends were cut back, 7 bases at V and 5 bases at J, with 11 bases in the middle. The CDR3 is CASKDSKTEAFF. DNA for the CDR3: TGTGCCAGCAAGGACTCGAAGACTGAAGCTTTCTTT.

V and J are TRBV21-1 and TRBJ2-1; no check of the table's D call, TRBD1, against the DNA was made. TRBV21-1 is a pseudogene locus. The CDR3 sequence is 17 residues long. The CDR3 loop reads CASSPKKDEAPQGEQFF. The DNA for the CDR3 is TGTGCCAGCAGCCCCAAAAAGGACGAGGCCCCGCAGGGTGAGCAGTTCTTC.

This rearrangement joins TRBV27 to TRBJ2-2; D ambiguous. V was trimmed by 0 bases and J by 9 bases, leaving 11 bases between them. The length of the CDR3 is 14 residues. CDR1 and CDR2 from the germline V gene are MNHEY and SMNVEV (reference sequence). The CDR3 DNA sequence: TGTGCCAGCAGTTTATCTGTTGAGGTTAGGGAGCTGTTTTTT. It codes for CASSLSVEVRELFF.

The chain combines TRBV30 with TRBJ2-4, with TRBD1 identical over 7 bases. The CDR3 covers 14 residues. V lost 6 bases and J lost 0; bases outside the gene matches: 5. CDR1 and CDR2 (germline): GTSNPN, SVGIG (reference sequence). For the CDR3, the DNA is TGTGCCTGCCAGGGGGATGTAGCCAAAAACATTCAGTACTTC. This codes for CACQGDVAKNIQYF.

This clone showed up just once. This chain uses TRBV10-2 with TRBJ1-4; D possibly corresponds to TRBD1 (5 bases). Germline CDR1 reads WSHSY; CDR2 reads SAAADI. V was clipped by 0 bases and J by 6 bases, with 11 bases between them. This CDR3 is built from 15 residues. Here the CDR3 reads CASSESRQGDEKLFF. CDR3 DNA: TGCGCCAGCAGTGAGTCGCGGCAGGGCGATGAAAAACTGTTTTTT.

The chain links TRBV23-1 to TRBJ2-1; 11 positions match TRBD2. TRBV23-1 is an open reading frame, and its role is uncertain. The CDR3 has 20 residues. Trimming took 3 bases from V and 1 from J; bases not matched to a gene: 14. The CDR3 loop reads CASSQAGLIAGGPSYNEQFF. The CDR3 coding sequence is TGCGCCAGCAGTCAGGCCGGTTTGATAGCGGGAGGGCCATCCTACAATGAGCAGTTCTTC.

In its sample, this clone was seen a few times. The chain has TRBV18 and TRBJ2-2; TRBD2 matches at 7 bases. The CDR3 extends over 16 amino acids. Germline-derived CDR1 and CDR2 are KGHSH and LQKENI. The trim removed 6 bases at V and 7 bases at J, leaving 14 bases unmatched. For the CDR3, the DNA is TGTGCCAGCTCTGATCGGGCTAGCGGCCAGAGCGGGGAGCTGTTTTTT. Amino acid sequence: CASSDRASGQSGELFF.

The V and J genes are TRBV2 and TRBJ1-1; D is undetermined. This CDR3 spans 15 amino acids. In germline, CDR1 is SNHLY, CDR2 FYNNEI. V gave up 1 base and J gave up 3 bases, with 12 bases separating them. The CDR3 coding sequence is TGTGCCAGCAGTGAAGGCGAGTTTCCATACACTGAAGCTTTCTTT. Protein sequence: CASSEGEFPYTEAFF.

V gene TRBV5-1 combines with J gene TRBJ2-3, with D maybe TRBD2 (5 bases). Between the trimmed V and J ends, which lost 0 bases and 3 bases, there was a span of 14 bases. This CDR3 comprises 16 residues. The V gene's germline CDR1 is SGHRS and CDR2 YFSETQ. CDR3 nucleotides: TGCGCCAGCAGCTTGGCGACGGTGGGAGATACAGATACGCAGTATTTT. Encoded protein: CASSLATVGDTDTQYF.

V and J are TRBV27 and TRBJ2-7, with a possible D match to TRBD2 (6 bases). V gave up 6 bases and J gave up 4 bases, with 22 bases separating them. Looked up from germline, CDR1 is MNHEY and CDR2 is SMNVEV (reference sequence). This CDR3 is 16 amino acids long. The CDR3 loop is CASSPLGLAREYEQYF. In DNA, the CDR3 is TGTGCCAGCAGCCCCTTGGGGCTAGCGAGAGAGTACGAGCAGTACTTC.

This rearrangement joins TRBV5-1 to TRBJ2-7, with D possibly matching TRBD1 (6 bases). The CDR3 has 14 residues. CDR1 is SGHRS, CDR2 YFSETQ, per germline. V lost 4 bases, J lost 6 bases, and 17 bases lay in between. The CDR3 coding sequence is TGCGCCAGCAGCGTCGGGGACAACGTCTCCGAGCAGTACTTC. Translated: CASSVGDNVSEQYF.

The rearrangement joins TRBV6-6 to TRBJ2-3, with 12 positions matching TRBD2. Per the germline V gene, CDR1 is MNHNY and CDR2 is SVGAGI (reference sequence). J gave up 1 base and V 7 bases, and 3 bases lay outside the gene matches. The CDR3 sequence is 15 residues long. The DNA for the CDR3 is TGTGCCAGCACCTGGACTAGCGGGGGCACAGATACGCAGTATTTT. Residues: CASTWTSGGTDTQYF.

CDR3 loop: CASSFGTGILEETQYF. For the CDR3, the DNA is TGTGCCAGCAGTTTTGGTACAGGGATATTGGAGGAGACCCAGTACTTC. The V gene is TRBV28, the J gene TRBJ2-5, with D possibly being TRBD1 (6 bases). Trimming took off 3 bases at V and 5 bases at J, with 19 bases between the two ends. The CDR3 covers 16 residues. Germline-derived CDR1 and CDR2 are MDHEN and SYDVKM.

The V gene is TRBV5-4, the J gene TRBJ1-5, with 8 bases fitting TRBD1. The germline gives CDR1 SGHNT, CDR2 YYREEE (reference sequence). With 4 bases clipped from V and 3 bases from J, the junction kept 9 bases outside the gene matches. The CDR3 contains 16 residues. CDR3 nucleotides: TGTGCCAGCAGCAAATCGGACAGGGCCCCCAATCAGCCCCAGCATTTT. This codes for CASSKSDRAPNQPQHF. Full variable domain (remainder filled in from reference TRBV5-4 and TRBJ1-5): ETGVTQSPTHLIKTRGQQVTLRCSSQSGHNTVSWYQQALGQGPQFIFQYYREEENGRGNFPPRFSGLQFPNYSSELNVNALELDDSALYLCASSKSDRAPNQPQHFGDGTRLSIL.

The V call is TRBV25-1, the J call TRBJ2-1, with D hard to call. The CDR3 covers 10 residues. V lost 3 bases and J 12 bases, leaving 6 bases between the germline ends. The germline V gene has CDR1 MGHDK and CDR2 SYGVNS. The CDR3 nucleotides are TGTGCCAGCAGTGACCTGTGGCAGTTCTTC. Amino acids: CASSDLWQFF.

The CDR3 DNA follows: TGTGCCAGCAGCTTAGGGGCAGGTCCCCCTGGGCAGTACTTC. Translating gives CASSLGAGPPGQYF. V gene TRBV11-1 combines with J gene TRBJ2-7, with D hard to call. Germline V gene sequence: CDR1 SGHAT, CDR2 FQDESV (reference sequence). With 1 base removed from V and 9 bases from J, the gap between germline ends came to 16 bases. The CDR3 runs 14 residues.

The CDR3 spells CASSLAGSGANVLTF. CDR3 nucleotides: TGCGCCAGCAGCTTGGCCGGCTCTGGGGCCAACGTCCTGACTTTC. V is TRBV5-1 and J is TRBJ2-6; no definite D call. Germline lookup yields CDR1 SGHRS and CDR2 YFSETQ. V lost 0 bases, J lost 0 bases, and 4 bases lay in between. The length of the CDR3 is 15 residues.

This sequence joins TRBV7-9 and TRBJ1-1, with D tentatively TRBD1 (5 bases). Germline V gene sequence: CDR1 SEHNR, CDR2 FQNEAQ (reference sequence). CDR3 size: 16 residues. Trimming cost V 3 bases and J 1 base, with 15 bases left between them. CDR3 loop: CASSFWVDRGNTEAFF. In DNA form, the CDR3 reads TGTGCCAGCAGCTTCTGGGTAGACAGAGGGAACACTGAAGCTTTCTTT.

This clone came up a few times. V gene TRBV6-9 combines with J gene TRBJ1-6, with TRBD1 matching 7 bases. CDR3 length: 14 amino acids. V shed 6 bases and J 4 bases; nucleotides not matched to a gene: 3. Germline CDR1 and CDR2: MNHGY and SVAAGI. The CDR3 sequence: CASRRTGYNSPLHF. The CDR3 DNA is TGTGCCAGCAGACGGACAGGATATAATTCACCCCTCCACTTT.

V usage is TRBV7-9 and J usage is TRBJ1-1, with 8 bases identical to TRBD1. Germline CDR1 reads SEHNR; CDR2 reads FQNEAQ (reference sequence). The CDR3 contains 15 residues. Trimming took 7 bases from V and 1 from J; bases not matched to a gene: 8. The CDR3 bases are TGTGCCAGCAAGGCAGGGGGCAGGCCGAACACTGAAGCTTTCTTT. It is translated as CASKAGGRPNTEAFF.

The rearrangement uses TRBV29-1 and TRBJ2-1; D is undetermined. The germline gives CDR1 SQVTM, CDR2 ANQGSEA. The V end was cut by 4 bases, the J end by 7 bases, with 14 bases between. This CDR3 is built from 13 residues. Written as DNA, the CDR3 is TGCAGCGTTGCCTTGCTAGGAAGGAATGAGCAGTTCTTC. The encoded protein is CSVALLGRNEQFF.